The rows below give T cell receptor beta chains drawn from one sample of a study of vaccination effects on CD4 cells after COVID-19. No cognate antigen is known for these TCRs. This table comes from immunoSEQ multiplex PCR, and its TCRdb copy is limited to in-frame clones, with some not included. The top ten clones hold approximately 30% of a sample with 30,000 to 35,000 clones, about 80% of them seen once. Material: CD4+ T cells from PBMCs cultured with HCoV-OC43 spike peptides, obtained before COVID-19 vaccination. The origin of the receptors is a human donor who received a COVID-19 vaccine. The CDR3 runs from the conserved cysteine through the conserved F or W.

v_gene: TRBV7-2; CDR3aa: CASSLAGDTDTQYF
v_gene: TRBV4-2; CDR3aa: CASSTQVSGNTIYF
v_gene: TRBV11-2; CDR3aa: CASSFSGANVLTF
v_gene: TRBV10-3; CDR3aa: CAIRGQETQYF
v_gene: TRBV10-3; CDR3aa: CAISEPGQEFYGYTF
v_gene: TRBV4-3; CDR3aa: CASSQDRRPRNIQYF
v_gene: TRBV2; CDR3aa: CASSERSDPRSYEQYF
v_gene: TRBV3-1/TRBV3-2; CDR3aa: CASSQWGGGKATSYEQYF
v_gene: TRBV2; CDR3aa: CASSERWGYNEQFF
v_gene: TRBV18; CDR3aa: CASSPNEGAYGYTF
v_gene: TRBV19; CDR3aa: CASSPGTGTDTQYF
v_gene: TRBV3-1/TRBV3-2; CDR3aa: CASSQDVGGSSYTF
v_gene: TRBV28; CDR3aa: CASSPAGVPSSTDTQYF
v_gene: TRBV6-5; CDR3aa: CASSNLGGYEQYF
v_gene: TRBV18; CDR3aa: CASFPTPGEQFF
v_gene: TRBV11-1; CDR3aa: CASSLAQDPYEQYF
v_gene: TRBV19; CDR3aa: CARRYMGTEAFF
v_gene: TRBV4-2; CDR3aa: CASSPRRNTDTQYF
v_gene: TRBV6-5; CDR3aa: CASTMGGYRSPLHF
v_gene: TRBV7-2; CDR3aa: CASSLSRTGVAYGYTF
v_gene: TRBV5-1; CDR3aa: CASTRDISYNEQFF
v_gene: TRBV11-2; CDR3aa: CASSLDQGLYEQYF
v_gene: TRBV5-1; CDR3aa: CASRLKRGSYNEQFF
v_gene: TRBV5-4; CDR3aa: CASSHSGGASGELFF
v_gene: TRBV5-1; CDR3aa: CASRDRGTYNEQFF
v_gene: TRBV3-1/TRBV3-2; CDR3aa: CASSQDRVRRTEAFF
v_gene: TRBV5-5; CDR3aa: CASSPLVSSYEQYF
v_gene: TRBV2; CDR3aa: CASSEMMAKNIQYF
v_gene: TRBV6-5; CDR3aa: CASRGPEIKAFF
v_gene: TRBV7-7; CDR3aa: CASSGSTGGETQYF
v_gene: TRBV5-1; CDR3aa: CASSLATDRVDTQYF
v_gene: TRBV29-1; CDR3aa: CSVESGTGNTGELFF
v_gene: TRBV2; CDR3aa: CASTTGGAGTEAFF
v_gene: TRBV7-9; CDR3aa: CASSPGQSTDTQYF
v_gene: TRBV28; CDR3aa: CASSSGVRYGYTF
v_gene: TRBV2; CDR3aa: CASRAGTVENSPLHF
v_gene: TRBV3-1/TRBV3-2; CDR3aa: CASSQDTSEYNEQFF
v_gene: TRBV5-6; CDR3aa: CASSPGTLRMFF
v_gene: TRBV6-4; CDR3aa: CASSDGPGVGNYGYTF
v_gene: TRBV7-9; CDR3aa: CASSLDVNQPQHF